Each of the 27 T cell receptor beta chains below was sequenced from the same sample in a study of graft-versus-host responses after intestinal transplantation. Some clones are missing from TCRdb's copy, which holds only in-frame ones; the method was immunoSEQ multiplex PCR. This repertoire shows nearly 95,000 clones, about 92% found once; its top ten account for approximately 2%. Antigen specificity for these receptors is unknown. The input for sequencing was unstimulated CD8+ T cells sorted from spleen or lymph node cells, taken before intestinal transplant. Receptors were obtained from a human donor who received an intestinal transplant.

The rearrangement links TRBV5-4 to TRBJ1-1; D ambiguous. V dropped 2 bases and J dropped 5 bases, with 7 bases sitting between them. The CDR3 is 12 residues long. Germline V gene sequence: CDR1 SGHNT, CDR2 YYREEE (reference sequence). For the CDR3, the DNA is TGTGCCAGCAGCTTTACGGGGACTGAAGCTTTCTTT. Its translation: CASSFTGTEAFF.

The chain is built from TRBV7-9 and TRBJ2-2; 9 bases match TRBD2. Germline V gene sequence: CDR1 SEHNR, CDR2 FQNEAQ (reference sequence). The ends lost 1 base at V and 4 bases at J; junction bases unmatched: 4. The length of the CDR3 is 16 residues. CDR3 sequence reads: CASSLVAGATTGELFF. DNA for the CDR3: TGTGCCAGCAGCTTAGTAGCGGGGGCTACCACCGGGGAGCTGTTTTTT.

The CDR3: CASSNSGQGELFF. The DNA for the CDR3 is TGTGCCAGCTCCAACTCGGGACAGGGGGAACTGTTTTTT. The chain has TRBV7-9 and TRBJ1-4; 11 positions agree with TRBD1. The CDR3 sequence is 13 residues long. J lost 12 bases, V lost 8 bases, and 8 bases had no gene match. Germline CDR1 SEHNR, CDR2 FQNEAQ (reference sequence).

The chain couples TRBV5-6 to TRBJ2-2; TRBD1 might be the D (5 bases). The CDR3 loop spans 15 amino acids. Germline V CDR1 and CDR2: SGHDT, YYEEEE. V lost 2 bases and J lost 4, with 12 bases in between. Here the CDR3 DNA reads TGTGCCAGCAGCTTTGACCAGGGCGGCACCGGGGAGCTGTTTTTT. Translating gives CASSFDQGGTGELFF. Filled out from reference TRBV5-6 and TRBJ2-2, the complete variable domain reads DAGVTQSPTHLIKTRGQQVTLRCSPKSGHDTVSWYQQALGQGPQFIFQYYEEEERQRGNFPDRFSGHQFPNYSSELNVNALLLGDSALYLCASSFDQGGTGELFFGEGSRLTVL.

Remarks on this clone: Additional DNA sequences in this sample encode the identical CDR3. CDR3 protein: CASSLGDSSYEQYF. The CDR3 DNA reads as TGTGCCAGCAGCTTAGGCGACAGCTCCTACGAGCAGTACTTC. V usage is TRBV7-2 and J usage is TRBJ2-7; D perhaps matches TRBD1 (5 bases). The length of the CDR3 is 14 residues. Trimming took off 1 base at V and 0 bases at J, with 7 bases between the two ends. CDR1 and CDR2 (germline): SGHTA, FQGNSA. The variable domain in full, with the rest retrieved from reference TRBV7-2 and TRBJ2-7, is GAGVSQSPSNKVTEKGKDVELRCDPISGHTALYWYRQSLGQGLEFLIYFQGNSAPDKSGLPSDRFSAERTGGSVSTLTIQRTQQEDSAVYLCASSLGDSSYEQYFGPGTRLTVT.

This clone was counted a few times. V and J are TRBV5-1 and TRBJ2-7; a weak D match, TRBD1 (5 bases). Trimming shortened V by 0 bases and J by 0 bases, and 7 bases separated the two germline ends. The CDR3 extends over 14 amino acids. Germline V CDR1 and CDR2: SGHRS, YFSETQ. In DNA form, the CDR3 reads TGCGCCAGCAGCTTGGGACAGACCTCCTACGAGCAGTACTTC. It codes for CASSLGQTSYEQYF. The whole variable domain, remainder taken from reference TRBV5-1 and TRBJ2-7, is KAGVTQTPRYLIKTRGQQVTLSCSPISGHRSVSWYQQTPGQGLQFLFEYFSETQRNKGNFPGRFSGRQFSNSRSEMNVSTLELGDSALYLCASSLGQTSYEQYFGPGTRLTVT.

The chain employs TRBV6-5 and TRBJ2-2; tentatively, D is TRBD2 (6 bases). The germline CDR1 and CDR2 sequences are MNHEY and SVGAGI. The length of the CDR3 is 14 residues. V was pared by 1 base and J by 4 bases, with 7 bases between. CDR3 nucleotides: TGTGCCAGCAGTTACTACGGGGGCACCGGGGAGCTGTTTTTT. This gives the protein CASSYYGGTGELFF.

The CDR3 reads CASSQVGQGAIYEQYF. In DNA form, the CDR3 reads TGCGCCAGCAGCCAAGTCGGACAGGGTGCCATCTACGAGCAGTACTTC. The V gene is TRBV4-3, the J gene TRBJ2-7; 8 bases line up with TRBD1. V shed 1 base, J shed 3 bases, and the junction held 8 bases outside the gene matches. This CDR3 has 16 residues. Germline-derived CDR1 and CDR2 are LGHNA and YSLEER.

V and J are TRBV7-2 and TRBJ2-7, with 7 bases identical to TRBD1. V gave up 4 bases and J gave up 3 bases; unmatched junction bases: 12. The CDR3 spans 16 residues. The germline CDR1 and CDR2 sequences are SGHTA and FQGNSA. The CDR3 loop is CASSSPDRPLFYEQYF. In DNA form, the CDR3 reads TGTGCCAGCAGCTCCCCGGACAGGCCCCTTTTCTACGAGCAGTACTTC.

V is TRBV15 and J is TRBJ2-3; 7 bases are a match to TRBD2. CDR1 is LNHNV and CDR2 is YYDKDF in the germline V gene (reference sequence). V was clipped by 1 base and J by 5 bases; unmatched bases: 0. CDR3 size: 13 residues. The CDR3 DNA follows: TGTGCCACCAGCAGAGGCGGGGGAGATACGCAGTATTTT. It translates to CATSRGGGDTQYF.

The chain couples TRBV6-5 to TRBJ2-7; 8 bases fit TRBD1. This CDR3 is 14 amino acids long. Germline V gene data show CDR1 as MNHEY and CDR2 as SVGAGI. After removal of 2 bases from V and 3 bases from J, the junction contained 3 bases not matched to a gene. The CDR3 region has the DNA TGTGCCAGCAGTTACCGTGGACAGGGCTACGAGCAGTACTTC. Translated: CASSYRGQGYEQYF.

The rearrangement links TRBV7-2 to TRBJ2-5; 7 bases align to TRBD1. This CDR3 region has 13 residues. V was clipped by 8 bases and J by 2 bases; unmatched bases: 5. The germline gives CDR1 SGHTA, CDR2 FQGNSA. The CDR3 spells CASLAGGQETQYF. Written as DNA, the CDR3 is TGTGCCAGCCTGGCAGGGGGACAAGAGACCCAGTACTTC.

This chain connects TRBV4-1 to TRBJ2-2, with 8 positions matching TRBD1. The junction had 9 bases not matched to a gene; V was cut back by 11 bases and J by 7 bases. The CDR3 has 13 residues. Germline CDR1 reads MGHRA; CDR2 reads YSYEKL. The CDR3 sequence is CASGTGGFGELFF. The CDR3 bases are TGCGCCTCAGGCACAGGGGGGTTCGGGGAGCTGTTTTTT.

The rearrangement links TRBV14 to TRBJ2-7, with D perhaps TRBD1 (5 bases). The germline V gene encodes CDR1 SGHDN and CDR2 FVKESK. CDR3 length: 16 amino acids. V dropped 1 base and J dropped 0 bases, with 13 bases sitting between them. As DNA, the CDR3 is TGTGCCAGCAGCCAAGTAAGGGGCCGCCTCTCCTACGAGCAGTACTTC. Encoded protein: CASSQVRGRLSYEQYF.

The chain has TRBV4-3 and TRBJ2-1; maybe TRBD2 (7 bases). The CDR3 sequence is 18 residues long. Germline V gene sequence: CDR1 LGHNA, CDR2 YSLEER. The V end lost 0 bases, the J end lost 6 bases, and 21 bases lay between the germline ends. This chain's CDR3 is CASSQDLVVGGLGNEQFF. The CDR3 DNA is TGCGCCAGCAGCCAAGACCTGGTGGTGGGGGGGCTGGGCAATGAGCAGTTCTTC.

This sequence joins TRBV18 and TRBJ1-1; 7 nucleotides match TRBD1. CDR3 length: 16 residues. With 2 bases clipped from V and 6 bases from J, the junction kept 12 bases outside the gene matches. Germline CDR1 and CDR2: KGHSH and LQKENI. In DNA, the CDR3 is TGTGCCAGCTCACCAAAAAGTAGGGGGCTTCTCCCTGAAGCTTTCTTT. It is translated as CASSPKSRGLLPEAFF.

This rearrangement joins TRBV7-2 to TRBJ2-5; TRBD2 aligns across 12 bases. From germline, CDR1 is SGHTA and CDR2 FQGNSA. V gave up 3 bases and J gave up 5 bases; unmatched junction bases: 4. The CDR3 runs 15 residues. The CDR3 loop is CASSFLAGGQETQYF. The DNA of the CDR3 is TGTGCCAGCAGCTTCCTAGCGGGGGGGCAGGAGACCCAGTACTTC. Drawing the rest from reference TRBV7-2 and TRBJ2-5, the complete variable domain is GAGVSQSPSNKVTEKGKDVELRCDPISGHTALYWYRQSLGQGLEFLIYFQGNSAPDKSGLPSDRFSAERTGGSVSTLTIQRTQQEDSAVYLCASSFLAGGQETQYFGPGTRLLVL.

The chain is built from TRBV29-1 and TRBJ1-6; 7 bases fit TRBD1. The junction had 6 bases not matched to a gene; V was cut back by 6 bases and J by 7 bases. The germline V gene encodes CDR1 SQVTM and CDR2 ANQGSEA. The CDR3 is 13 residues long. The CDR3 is CSVGDRANSPLHF. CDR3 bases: TGCAGCGTGGGAGACAGGGCGAATTCACCCCTCCACTTT.

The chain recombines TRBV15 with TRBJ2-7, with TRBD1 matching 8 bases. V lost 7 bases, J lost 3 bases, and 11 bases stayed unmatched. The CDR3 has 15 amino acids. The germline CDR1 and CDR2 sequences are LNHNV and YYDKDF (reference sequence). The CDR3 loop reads CATTLTRDRNYEQYF. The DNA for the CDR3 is TGTGCCACCACGCTGACCCGGGACAGGAACTACGAGCAGTACTTC.

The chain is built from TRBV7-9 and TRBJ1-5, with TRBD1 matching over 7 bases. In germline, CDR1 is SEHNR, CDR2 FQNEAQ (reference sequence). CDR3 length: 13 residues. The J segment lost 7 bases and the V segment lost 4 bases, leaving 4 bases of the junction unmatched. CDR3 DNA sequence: TGTGCCAGCAGCTCCGGAGGGGGCCAGCCCCAGCATTTT. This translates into CASSSGGGQPQHF.

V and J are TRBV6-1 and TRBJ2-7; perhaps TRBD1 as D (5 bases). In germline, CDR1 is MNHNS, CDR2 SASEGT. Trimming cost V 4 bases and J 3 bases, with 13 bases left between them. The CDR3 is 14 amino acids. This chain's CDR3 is CASSGQSPYYEQYF. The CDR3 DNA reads TGTGCCAGCAGTGGACAGAGCCCTTACTACGAGCAGTACTTC.

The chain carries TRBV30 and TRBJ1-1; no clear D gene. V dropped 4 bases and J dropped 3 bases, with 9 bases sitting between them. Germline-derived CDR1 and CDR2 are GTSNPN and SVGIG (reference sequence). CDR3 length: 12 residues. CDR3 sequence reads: CAWNPGYTEAFF. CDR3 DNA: TGTGCCTGGAATCCGGGGTACACTGAAGCTTTCTTT.

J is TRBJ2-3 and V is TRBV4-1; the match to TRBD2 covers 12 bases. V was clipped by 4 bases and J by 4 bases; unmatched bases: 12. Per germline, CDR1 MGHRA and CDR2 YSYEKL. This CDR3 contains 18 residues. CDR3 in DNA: TGCGCCAGCAGCCTAAGGCTAGCGGGGGGGCCTCACCCAGATACGCAGTATTTT. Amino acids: CASSLRLAGGPHPDTQYF.

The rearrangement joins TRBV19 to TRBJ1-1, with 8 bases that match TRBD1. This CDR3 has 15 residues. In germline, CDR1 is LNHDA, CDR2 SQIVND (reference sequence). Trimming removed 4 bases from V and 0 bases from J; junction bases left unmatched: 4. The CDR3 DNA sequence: TGTGCCAGTAGTAGCCCGGACAGGGTGAACACTGAAGCTTTCTTT. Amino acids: CASSSPDRVNTEAFF.

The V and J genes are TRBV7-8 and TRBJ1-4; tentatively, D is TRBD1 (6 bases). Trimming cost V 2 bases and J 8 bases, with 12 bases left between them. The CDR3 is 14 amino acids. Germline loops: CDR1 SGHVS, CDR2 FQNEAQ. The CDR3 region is CASSLPGDEEKLFF. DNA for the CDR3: TGTGCCAGCAGCTTACCAGGGGATGAGGAAAAACTGTTTTTT.

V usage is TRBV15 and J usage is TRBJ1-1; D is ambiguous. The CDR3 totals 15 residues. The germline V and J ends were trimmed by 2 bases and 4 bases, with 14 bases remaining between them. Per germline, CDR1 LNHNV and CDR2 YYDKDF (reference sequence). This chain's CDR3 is CATSRPSVVSTEAFF. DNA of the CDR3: TGTGCCACCAGCAGACCCTCGGTTGTGAGCACTGAAGCTTTCTTT. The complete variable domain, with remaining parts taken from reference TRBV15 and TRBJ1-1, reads DAMVIQNPRYQVTQFGKPVTLSCSQTLNHNVMYWYQQKSSQAPKLLFHYYDKDFNNEADTPDNFQSRRPNTSFCFLDIRSPGLGDTAMYLCATSRPSVVSTEAFFGQGTRLTVV.

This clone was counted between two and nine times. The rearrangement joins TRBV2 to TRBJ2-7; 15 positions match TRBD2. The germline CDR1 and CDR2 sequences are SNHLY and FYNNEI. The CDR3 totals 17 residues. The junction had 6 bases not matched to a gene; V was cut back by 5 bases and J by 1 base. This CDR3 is CASSPGTSGGLSYEQYF. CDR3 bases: TGTGCCAGCAGTCCCGGGACTAGCGGGGGGCTATCCTACGAGCAGTACTTC.